These T cell receptor beta chains were read from a single sample in a study of blood T cell repertoires in COVID-19. Clones were read by immunoSEQ multiplex PCR, and TCRdb kept only the in-frame ones, dropping some. In the table there are over 250,000 clones, roughly 87% of which are singletons. Sequences were obtained from PBMCs or T cells enriched from blood (not recorded which). The origin of the receptors is a woman between 18 and 30 years old who had recovered from COVID-19. The CDR3 runs from the conserved cysteine through the conserved F or W. The order of the fields is V gene, D gene, clone size, J gene, CDR3 protein, CDR3 DNA. The D gene is left open where the match is weak. Clone size is given for some rows only: seen once, a few or many times, or a class if the clone is expanded.

>TRBV11-3|TRBD2|few|TRBJ2-1
CASSPLSGLAGAPGNEQFF
TGTGCCAGCAGTCCCTTATCCGGACTAGCGGGAGCCCCAGGAAATGAGCAGTTCTTC
>TRBV7-3|TRBD1|-|TRBJ2-2
CASSQKTGRNTGELFF
TGTGCCAGCAGCCAAAAGACAGGGCGGAACACCGGGGAGCTGTTTTTT
>TRBV5-1|-|-|TRBJ2-3
CASSLGASSRTDTQYF
TGCGCCAGCAGCCTGGGAGCTAGCAGCCGCACAGATACGCAGTATTTT
>TRBV11-2|-|-|TRBJ1-6
CASSLAPHRTDNNSPLHF
TGTGCCAGCAGCTTAGCCCCCCATAGGACAGACAATAATTCACCCCTCCACTTT
>TRBV5-6|TRBD1|few|TRBJ1-2
CASSSRFRDSSFYGYTF
TGTGCCAGCAGCTCCCGCTTCCGGGACAGTAGCTTCTATGGCTACACCTTC
>TRBV10-3|-|-|TRBJ2-3
CAGGQGTDTQYF
TGTGCCGGCGGGCAGGGCACAGATACGCAGTATTTT
>TRBV5-1|TRBD1|once|TRBJ2-5
CASSLQGQGLETQYF
TGCGCCAGCAGCTTACAGGGGCAGGGGTTGGAGACCCAGTACTTC
>TRBV3-1/TRBV3-2|TRBD1|-|TRBJ1-3
CASSLMPQGSSGNTIYF
TGTGCCAGCAGCCTTATGCCACAGGGGAGCTCTGGAAACACCATATATTTT
>TRBV7-8|-|-|TRBJ1-3
CASSRDEGFGNTIYF
TGTGCCAGCAGCCGAGACGAGGGTTTCGGAAACACCATATATTTT
>TRBV9|-|-|TRBJ2-3
CASSEYGGGGTDTQYF
TGTGCCAGCAGCGAATATGGGGGCGGGGGAACGGATACGCAGTATTTT
>TRBV7-2|TRBD1|-|TRBJ1-2
CASSLFGQGARGYTF
TGTGCCAGCAGCTTATTTGGACAGGGGGCGCGTGGCTACACCTTC
>TRBV4-1|TRBD1|-|TRBJ1-2
CASSQRGQGGYTF
TGCGCCAGCAGCCAAAGGGGACAGGGTGGCTACACCTTC
>TRBV4-3|-|-|TRBJ2-7
CASSQESGPAYEQYF
TGCGCCAGCAGCCAAGAAAGCGGACCAGCCTACGAGCAGTACTTC
>TRBV20-1|-|-|TRBJ1-2
CSVADYGYTF
TGCAGTGTTGCGGACTATGGCTACACCTTC
>TRBV18|TRBD1|-|TRBJ1-2
CASSPTGADYGYTF
TGTGCCAGCTCACCGACAGGGGCAGACTATGGCTACACCTTC
>TRBV29-1|-|-|TRBJ2-7
CSVEEEGPHREQYF
TGCAGCGTTGAAGAGGAGGGGCCCCATAGGGAGCAGTACTTC
>TRBV9|-|-|TRBJ1-1
CASSGHYGVNTEAFF
TGTGCCAGCAGCGGACACTACGGGGTGAACACTGAAGCTTTCTTT
>TRBV27|TRBD1|-|TRBJ1-2
CASHPTGVDGYTF
TGTGCCAGCCACCCGACAGGGGTCGATGGCTACACCTTC
>TRBV5-4|-|-|TRBJ2-7
CASSSTYEQYF
TGTGCCAGCAGCTCAACCTACGAGCAGTACTTC
>TRBV5-8|-|-|TRBJ1-2
CASSLRQNYGYTF
TGTGCCAGCAGCTTGAGACAGAACTATGGCTACACCTTC